This T cell receptor beta chain was retrieved from a study of shared clonotypes between healthy human individuals. Broader study findings: Tissues were not sampled, only blood, and their repertoires likely differ. What limited the represented genetic and exposure-history diversity was the small number of donors. Generation probabilities of non-shared clonotypes were lower (relative to those shared by all four donors).

On this clone: The antigen remains undetermined.

The trim removed 10 bases at V and 0 bases at J, leaving 7 bases unmatched. In germline, CDR1 is MDHEN, CDR2 SYDVKM. This CDR3 has 15 residues. Sequenced by immunoSEQ multiplex PCR; TCRdb stores in-frame clones only, minus some. The repertoire holds fewer than 400,000 clones, with 74% as singletons. The chain recombines TRBV28 with TRBJ2-1, with 9 positions matching TRBD2. Sequencing was carried out using memory CD4+ T cells sorted from blood. Stated subset: CD45RA-negative fraction. The clonotype originates from a man younger than 45 in good health. The DNA for the CDR3 is TGTGCCACCCAGCTAGCGGGATACTCCTACAATGAGCAGTTCTTC. Translating it yields CATQLAGYSYNEQFF.